One sample yielded the 4 T cell receptor beta chains listed below, sequenced in a study of cytomegalovirus exposure and HLA in healthy donors. Both 60 Vbeta primers and 13 Jbeta primers went into the PCR. Measured with immunoSEQ multiplex PCR; TCRdb has only the in-frame clones, and not every one. The data contain approximately 50,000 clones, 80% of them seen just once; the ten biggest clones take up around 8.1%. Sequencing was performed on PBMCs. These receptors originate from a man aged 30-40 years in good health and CMV-seropositive.

The J gene is TRBJ1-4, the V gene TRBV7-3; 9 nucleotides line up with TRBD1. CDR3 length equals 15 residues. The germline V gene has CDR1 SGHTA and CDR2 FQGTGA. V shed 5 bases, J shed 3 bases, and the junction held 4 bases outside the gene matches. CDR3 coding DNA: TGTGCCAGCAGCAAAGGGACAGGGTCTAATGAAAAACTGTTTTTT. Amino acid sequence: CASSKGTGSNEKLFF.

The CDR3 region is CASSWGLGQGLRNEQFF. The DNA of the CDR3 is TGTGCCAGCAGCTGGGGCTTGGGACAGGGTTTGAGAAATGAGCAGTTCTTC. This sequence joins TRBV27 and TRBJ2-1, with 9 bases fitting TRBD1. Germline V gene lookup returns CDR1 MNHEY and CDR2 SMNVEV (reference sequence). V was pared by 6 bases and J by 7 bases, with 16 bases of the junction left unmatched. CDR3 length equals 17 residues.

V and J are TRBV7-7 and TRBJ2-2, with D perhaps TRBD1 (7 bases). Germline assignment: CDR1 SSHAT and CDR2 FNYEAQ (reference sequence). Trimming shortened V by 6 bases and J by 1 base, and 12 bases separated the two germline ends. This CDR3 region has 15 residues. CDR3 loop: CASSWGDRNTGELFF. Here the CDR3 DNA reads TGTGCCAGCAGTTGGGGGGACAGGAACACCGGGGAGCTGTTTTTT.

For the CDR3, the DNA is TGTGCCAGCAGCAGAGGGCCTACCTACGAGCAGTACTTC. It encodes CASSRGPTYEQYF. This chain links TRBV7-7 with TRBJ2-7; perhaps TRBD2 as D (5 bases). CDR1 is SSHAT, CDR2 FNYEAQ, per germline (reference sequence). Trimming removed 5 bases from V and 2 bases from J, with 10 bases in between. The CDR3 extends over 13 amino acids.